The clone carrying this T cell receptor (beta chain) has more than one count but fewer than ten. Antigen: not known. This specimen comes from a study of T cells in Graves' hyperthyroidism and ophthalmopathy. Study results and limitations: Progression to ophthalmopathy was predicted a median of 6.5 months early.

RNA transcripts provided the source from which TCR beta CDR3 regions were amplified. Initially, a first-round RT-PCR of the TCR CDR3 employed the HTBI primer set. TCRdb reprocessed the multiplex PCR reads with MiXCR, giving one entry per CDR3 protein. The sample holds around 600,000 distinct CDR3 sequences, around 16% seen once. The clonotype comes from a woman aged 40 to 50 with Graves' ophthalmopathy. The sequencing input was blood.

The CDR3 protein is CASSSLRSGLSGELFF. In nucleotides, the CDR3 is TGTGCCAGCAGTTCCCTCCGGTCCGGACTGTCCGGGGAGCTGTTTTTT. The V call is TRBV6-5, the J call TRBJ2-2; tentative D call: TRBD2 (5 bases). The CDR3 has 16 amino acids. V was shortened by 4 bases and J by 6 bases, with 18 bases between the two germline ends. From germline, CDR1 is MNHEY and CDR2 SVGAGI.